This entry features one TCR beta chain sequence. The data derive from a study of blood T cell repertoires in COVID-19. Authors' processing steps: Estimated nucleated cell counts came from reference gene primer amplification. TCRdb keeps only in-frame clones here, not all; method: immunoSEQ multiplex PCR. The V and J calls and clone size were taken over from that table, and D and trimming were inferred from the DNA. The sample includes about 240,000 clones, 70% to 90% of them seen just once. Per germline, CDR1 SQVTM and CDR2 ANQGSEA. V lost 4 bases and J 3 bases, leaving 12 bases between the germline ends. There are 13 residues in the CDR3.

This chain uses TRBV29-1 with TRBJ1-1; D is perhaps TRBD1 (6 bases). Sequencing was performed on peripheral blood. The receptor was derived from a woman aged 25 to 39 with acute or convalescent COVID-19. The CDR3 coding sequence is TGCAGCGTTGTGAAAGGGGGAGACACTGAAGCTTTCTTT. Residues: CSVVKGGDTEAFF.